Shown below are 17 T cell receptor beta chains from a single sample sequenced in a study of blood T cell repertoires in COVID-19. TCRdb keeps only in-frame clones here, not all; method: immunoSEQ multiplex PCR. The sample carries about 150,000 clones, approximately 83% recorded once. Sequences were obtained from PBMCs or T cells enriched from blood (not recorded which). All receptors come from a man aged 65 to 79 who had been exposed to COVID-19.

The chain employs TRBV6-5 and TRBJ2-7; no definite D call. The CDR3 is made up of 14 amino acids. The V end was cut by 4 bases, the J end by 1 base, with 11 bases between. CDR1 MNHEY and CDR2 SVGAGI come from the germline V gene. The chain's CDR3 is CASSLETFSYEQYF. The CDR3 nucleotides are TGTGCCAGCAGTTTAGAGACTTTTTCCTACGAGCAGTACTTC.

This sequence joins TRBV5-6 and TRBJ1-1, with D maybe TRBD1 (6 bases). CDR1 SGHDT and CDR2 YYEEEE come from the germline V gene. There are 14 residues in the CDR3. With 4 bases removed from V and 1 base from J, the gap between germline ends came to 11 bases. The CDR3 spells CASSRSDRNTEAFF. CDR3 DNA: TGTGCCAGCAGCCGATCGGACAGGAACACTGAAGCTTTCTTT.

The genes are TRBV10-3 and TRBJ1-5, with 8 bases identical to TRBD1. The CDR3 covers 14 residues. Germline loops: CDR1 ENHRY, CDR2 SYGVKD. The V gene end was trimmed by 4 bases and the J gene end by 5 bases; junction bases not matched to a gene: 4. The CDR3 loop is CAISATGGDQPQHF. CDR3 nucleotide sequence: TGTGCCATCAGTGCCACAGGGGGGGATCAGCCCCAGCATTTT.

The rearrangement links TRBV7-2 to TRBJ2-7; 7 nucleotides match TRBD1. Per germline, CDR1 SGHTA and CDR2 FQGNSA. This CDR3 has 13 residues. Germline trimming cut 3 bases from V and 13 bases from J; bases unmatched to any gene: 12. In DNA, the CDR3 is TGTGCCAGCAGCTTTGGGATTTCAGGGGGAGAATACTTC. Encoded protein: CASSFGISGGEYF.

The chain is built from TRBV5-1 and TRBJ2-1; 13 bases map to TRBD2. The V gene end was trimmed by 4 bases and the J gene end by 7 bases; junction bases not matched to a gene: 2. This CDR3 contains 14 residues. Germline lookup yields CDR1 SGHRS and CDR2 YFSETQ. Written as DNA, the CDR3 is TGCGCCAGCAGCCGGACTAGCGGGAGTAATGAGCAGTTCTTC. It is translated as CASSRTSGSNEQFF.

The CDR3 DNA sequence: TGTGCCAGCAGCTACGAACAGGGGGCAGCGACTGAAGCTTTCTTT. Translated, it gives CASSYEQGAATEAFF. The chain has TRBV7-2 and TRBJ1-1, with TRBD1 matching 9 bases. V dropped 4 bases and J dropped 5; count of bases not matched to a gene: 8. Germline loops: CDR1 SGHTA, CDR2 FQGNSA. The CDR3 length is 15 residues.

This clone was seen a few times. The chain uses TRBV4-1 and TRBJ2-2, with D perhaps matching TRBD2 (5 bases). With 2 bases removed from V and 1 base from J, the gap between germline ends came to 11 bases. Germline assignment: CDR1 MGHRA and CDR2 YSYEKL. The CDR3 is made up of 16 amino acids. Here the CDR3 DNA reads TGCGCCAGCAGCCAAACGGGGTTTAGGAACACCGGGGAGCTGTTTTTT. Its protein is CASSQTGFRNTGELFF.

The table lists this clone with a count of one. CDR3 bases: TGCGCCAGCAGTGAGTTTGCTAGCGGGGTCAAAGAGACCCAGTACTTC. It specifies CASSEFASGVKETQYF. The rearrangement links TRBV10-1 to TRBJ2-5, with 9 bases lining up with TRBD2. The junction had 6 bases not matched to a gene; V was cut back by 1 base and J by 3 bases. This CDR3 has 16 residues. Germline V gene sequence: CDR1 WNHNN, CDR2 SYGVQD (reference sequence).

The chain employs TRBV7-2 and TRBJ2-5; 8 bases match TRBD2. V lost 5 bases to trimming and J lost 5 bases; unmatched junction nucleotides: 13. CDR3 length: 16 residues. Germline CDR1 and CDR2: SGHTA and FQGNSA. CDR3 nucleotides: TGTGCCAGCAGCCCCGGGGGGCGGGGGGTAATGGAGACCCAGTACTTC. It codes for CASSPGGRGVMETQYF.

The chain carries TRBV5-8 and TRBJ1-5; 8 bases map to TRBD1. The CDR3 is made up of 13 amino acids. The trim removed 6 bases at V and 6 bases at J, leaving 5 bases unmatched. Per the germline V gene, CDR1 is SGHTS and CDR2 is YDEGEE. The CDR3 nucleotides read TGTGCCAGCAACTTACAGGGGGGTCAGCCCCAGCATTTT. This gives the protein CASNLQGGQPQHF.

The chain joins TRBV18 to TRBJ2-5; the D is unclear. V was pared by 6 bases and J by 1 base, with 6 bases between. Germline V gives CDR1 KGHSH, CDR2 LQKENI. This CDR3 is 12 amino acids long. The CDR3 coding sequence is TGTGCCAGCTCTCCCCTCCAAGAGACCCAGTACTTC. Its protein is CASSPLQETQYF.

The chain links TRBV28 to TRBJ2-5; maybe TRBD1 (6 bases). Germline-derived CDR1 and CDR2 are MDHEN and SYDVKM. This CDR3 spans 15 amino acids. The V and J ends lost 6 bases and 5 bases respectively, with 19 bases between them. For the CDR3, the DNA is TGTGCCAGCAGCCGCCTAACAGGGAATGCGGAGACCCAGTACTTC. The encoded protein is CASSRLTGNAETQYF.

This chain uses TRBV5-6 with TRBJ1-1; 8 bases line up with TRBD1. The germline V gene has CDR1 SGHDT and CDR2 YYEEEE. The CDR3 runs 15 residues. With 4 bases clipped from V and 5 bases from J, the junction kept 10 bases outside the gene matches. CDR3 sequence: CASSPGQGRRTEAFF. DNA for the CDR3: TGTGCCAGCAGCCCCGGACAGGGAAGGAGGACTGAAGCTTTCTTT.

The gene calls are TRBV2 and TRBJ2-7; a possible D gene is TRBD2 (5 bases). This CDR3 is built from 14 residues. Germline V lookup: CDR1 SNHLY, CDR2 FYNNEI. Between the trimmed V and J ends, which lost 5 bases and 4 bases, there was a span of 15 bases. CDR3 sequence: CASSMGEGSYEQYF. The CDR3 bases are TGTGCCAGCAGTATGGGCGAAGGGAGTTACGAGCAGTACTTC. Based on the CDR3 plus reference TRBV2 and TRBJ2-7, the full variable domain is EPEVTQTPSHQVTQMGQEVILRCVPISNHLYFYWYRQILGQKVEFLVSFYNNEISEKSEIFDDQFSVERPDGSNFTLKIRSTKLEDSAMYFCASSMGEGSYEQYFGPGTRLTVT.

The chain uses TRBV7-2 and TRBJ2-7, with TRBD2 identical over 9 bases. This CDR3 has 18 amino acids. CDR1 SGHTA and CDR2 FQGNSA come from the germline V gene. The V gene end was trimmed by 5 bases and the J gene end by 5 bases; junction bases not matched to a gene: 19. Written as DNA, the CDR3 is TGTGCCAGCAGCCCAGAGAGACTAGCGGCCTGGGGGGGCGACGAGCAGTACTTC. It specifies CASSPERLAAWGGDEQYF.

This rearrangement joins TRBV28 to TRBJ1-6; no reliable D call. Germline values: CDR1 MDHEN, CDR2 SYDVKM. The CDR3 has 14 amino acids. V lost 3 bases and J lost 9, with 12 bases in between. CDR3 sequence reads: CASSFVERGSPLHF. In DNA form, the CDR3 reads TGTGCCAGCAGTTTCGTGGAGAGAGGTTCACCCCTCCACTTT.

The gene calls are TRBV7-2 and TRBJ1-3; D unclear. This CDR3 region has 17 residues. V dropped 5 bases and J dropped 0 bases, with 17 bases sitting between them. Germline loops: CDR1 SGHTA, CDR2 FQGNSA. The CDR3, as DNA: TGTGCCAGCAGCATTCTCCCCGGGTCCCACTCTGGAAACACCATATATTTT. The encoded protein is CASSILPGSHSGNTIYF. The full variable domain, in which reference TRBV7-2 and TRBJ1-3 provide the parts outside the CDR3, is GAGVSQSPSNKVTEKGKDVELRCDPISGHTALYWYRQSLGQGLEFLIYFQGNSAPDKSGLPSDRFSAERTGGSVSTLTIQRTQQEDSAVYLCASSILPGSHSGNTIYFGEGSWLTVV.